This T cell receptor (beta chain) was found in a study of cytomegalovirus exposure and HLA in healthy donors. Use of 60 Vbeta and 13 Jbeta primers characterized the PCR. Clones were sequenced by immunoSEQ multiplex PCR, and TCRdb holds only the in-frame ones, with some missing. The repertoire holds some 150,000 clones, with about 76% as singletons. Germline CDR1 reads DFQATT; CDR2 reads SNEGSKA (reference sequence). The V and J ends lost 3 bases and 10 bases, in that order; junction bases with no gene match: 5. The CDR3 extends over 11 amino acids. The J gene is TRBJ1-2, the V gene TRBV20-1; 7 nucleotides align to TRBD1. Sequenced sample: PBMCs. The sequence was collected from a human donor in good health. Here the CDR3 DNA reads TGCAGTGCTAGTAAGGGGGCCGACTACACCTTC. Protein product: CSASKGADYTF.